Below, 9 T cell receptor beta chains from the same sample are listed, as sequenced in a study of a mutant IDH1 vaccine in newly diagnosed glioma. Time point described: week 35, safety follow-up. It was 300 ug of mutant IDH1 20-mer peptide that made up each vaccine dose, given with topical imiquimod. For these TCRs, the target antigens are not known. The assay was immunoSEQ multiplex PCR, and TCRdb's table has in-frame clones only and misses some. The table lists some 46,000 clones, 92% of them singletons, with about 2.1% in the top ten. Sequencing was performed on PBMCs, taken from a glioma patient whose treatment included an IDH1 peptide vaccine. Receptor source: a man between 50 and 59 years old with glioma.

In this sample, this clone turned up a few times. The chain combines TRBV4-1 with TRBJ2-2, with D perhaps matching TRBD1 (5 bases). The V gene lost 6 bases and the J gene lost 0 bases, with 26 bases spanning the gap. In germline, CDR1 is MGHRA, CDR2 YSYEKL. The CDR3 has 20 residues. CDR3 bases: TGCGCCAGCAGACGACAGCAGTACACTTTAAGTTCCGCGAACACCGGGGAGCTGTTTTTT. Its translation: CASRRQQYTLSSANTGELFF.

The chain carries TRBV7-3 and TRBJ2-2, with 7 bases that match TRBD1. V shed 5 bases, J shed 5 bases, and the junction held 8 bases outside the gene matches. Germline V gene lookup returns CDR1 SGHTA and CDR2 FQGTGA. This CDR3 has 15 amino acids. CDR3 loop: CASSPTGSDTGELFF. For the CDR3, the DNA is TGTGCCAGCAGCCCGACAGGGTCGGATACCGGGGAGCTGTTTTTT.

The rearrangement links TRBV11-2 to TRBJ1-1; 7 bases are a match to TRBD1. The CDR3 runs to 14 residues. Germline-derived CDR1 and CDR2 are SGHAT and FQNNGV. Trimming cost V 5 bases and J 5 bases; bases outside gene matches: 8. The CDR3 reads CASSPRQGGTEAFF. The DNA of the CDR3 is TGTGCCAGCAGCCCCCGACAGGGAGGGACTGAAGCTTTCTTT.

The gene calls are TRBV19 and TRBJ2-5; D uncertain. The end of the DNA aligns better with TRBJ2-7, so the J call may be wrong. This CDR3 is 11 amino acids long. Germline values: CDR1 LNHDA, CDR2 SQIVND (reference sequence). The CDR3 spells CASSMGYEQYF. In DNA, the CDR3 is TGTGCCAGTAGTATGGGCTACGAGCAGTACTTC.

The chain recombines TRBV29-1 with TRBJ1-3; TRBD1 might be the D (6 bases). The germline V gene has CDR1 SQVTM and CDR2 ANQGSEA. The CDR3 is 13 residues long. Trimming took off 4 bases at V and 1 base at J, with 8 bases between the two ends. The CDR3 loop reads CSVVTGSGNTIYF. In DNA form, the CDR3 reads TGCAGCGTTGTAACAGGGTCTGGAAACACCATATATTTT.

V usage is TRBV30 and J usage is TRBJ1-1, with D hard to call. The CDR3 has 14 amino acids. Trimming took off 2 bases at V and 2 bases at J, with 12 bases between the two ends. Germline CDR1 and CDR2: GTSNPN and SVGIG (reference sequence). CDR3 sequence (DNA): TGTGCCTGGAGTCCCTTTGTGGGCAACACTGAAGCTTTCTTT. Translating it yields CAWSPFVGNTEAFF.

The chain joins TRBV2 to TRBJ1-4, with 11 bases identical to TRBD1. CDR1 and CDR2 from the germline V gene are SNHLY and FYNNEI. The CDR3 length is 16 residues. Unmatched junction bases numbered 8, after V lost 8 bases and J lost 3 bases. CDR3 residues: CASFRTGGSANEKLFF. The CDR3 DNA reads as TGTGCCAGCTTCCGGACAGGGGGCTCGGCTAATGAAAAACTGTTTTTT.

This chain joins TRBV19 and TRBJ2-2, with D maybe TRBD2 (5 bases). Germline V gives CDR1 LNHDA, CDR2 SQIVND (reference sequence). The CDR3 runs to 16 residues. V was pared by 3 bases and J by 5 bases, with 16 bases between. The CDR3 region is CASSIRRQVRTGELFF. CDR3 nucleotide sequence: TGTGCCAGTAGTATTAGGAGGCAGGTACGGACCGGGGAGCTGTTTTTT.

V is TRBV28 and J is TRBJ2-5; TRBD1 matches at 9 bases. Germline V gene sequence: CDR1 MDHEN, CDR2 SYDVKM. CDR3 length: 14 residues. Losses at the gene ends were 4 bases for V and 10 bases for J; bases not matched to a gene: 10. Written as DNA, the CDR3 is TGTGCCAGCAGTTCCAGTGACAGGGGGGCGGACCAGTACTTC. Translating gives CASSSSDRGADQYF.